This T cell receptor (beta chain) was identified during a study of T cells in Graves' hyperthyroidism and ophthalmopathy. Notes on the study in general: The model forecast ophthalmopathy, anticipating it by a median around 6.4 months before onset. Blood samples included most of the expanded thyroid clonotypes exceeding 0.001. Stable hyperthyroidism was separated from ophthalmopathy by a model based on 13 V-J features.

TCR beta CDR3 regions were amplified from RNA transcripts. The HTBI primer set was used in a first-round RT-PCR of the TCR CDR3. TCRdb fed the multiplex PCR reads into MiXCR, producing one record per CDR3 protein. The table lists about 640,000 distinct CDR3 sequences, more than 20% of them singletons, with 30% to 40% in the top ten. This CDR3 region has 13 residues. Germline CDR1 MNHNS, CDR2 SASEGT. Trimming removed 3 bases from V and 3 bases from J, with 9 bases in between. As for this clonotype: Its cognate antigen is unknown.

Any patient presenting with uncontrolled infection, other autoimmune disease, pregnancy or lactation was left out. V and J are TRBV6-1 and TRBJ2-7; a weak D match, TRBD2 (5 bases). The source of this sequence is a man between 25 and 39 years old with Graves' ophthalmopathy. The sample was blood. The CDR3 DNA reads TGTGCCAGCAGTGAGAGGGAGAACTACGAGCAGTACTTC. This translates into CASSERENYEQYF.